This T cell receptor (beta chain) was recovered during a study of cytomegalovirus exposure and HLA in healthy donors (dated by TCRdb to 2016 to 2017). About the study as a whole: According to an earlier analysis of 587 of the donors, some 180 million T cells yielded 117 million unique TCR beta sequences and more than 250 Gb of sequence data. Roughly 300 gigabases of sequencing data and approximately 92 million unique TCR sequences made up an early release that covered fewer than 650 HLA-typed donors. Of the roughly 430 genotyped donors, roughly 80% fell in the genetic ancestry cluster associated with self-reported Caucasian donors. The study aimed to test whether signatures of past pathogen exposure could be identified by cataloging public T cell receptors. The study profiled the T cell repertoires of 550 to 700 subjects by immunosequencing and related them to cytomegalovirus serostatus. Besides the first cohort of around 700 subjects, a separate validation cohort made up of 120 different subjects was used. To predict cytomegalovirus infection status, the study brought together high-throughput TCR immunosequencing, statistical association of individual TCRs with disease status, and machine learning. A later analysis re-analyzed previously published TCR beta repertoires from 660 or so donors and added high-resolution HLA genotyping to study TCR occurrence patterns. Rather than drawing on any new phenotypic data, the later analysis identified candidate immune exposures from TCR beta sequences and the way those sequences occurred across donors. An earlier analysis of some 500 of the donors used high-throughput TCR beta sequencing to judge whether each TCR beta V gene segment behaved as functional or pseudogenic. Donor age, sex, ethnicity and CMV serostatus were compiled together with the repertoire data. Genome-wide SNP genotypes for about three fifths of the 666 donors were used in a later genetic analysis, which treated that subset as a discovery cohort. All discovery cohort repertoires had been generated on a single sequencing platform. Both class I and class II loci were covered by HLA typing, at four-digit resolution. The number of donors typed differed by locus, with 629-630 for A, B, C, DRB1 and DQB1, more than 500 for DQA1, about 610 for DPA1, and approximately 470 for DPB1. Roughly five DR-DQ haplotypes were handled as single units for association and clustering because linkage in the cohort was strong. Among about 410 genotyped donors of the cohort, an average of about 220,000 unique TCR beta nucleotide sequences was sequenced per donor, of which about 18% were non-productive. Findings and caveats that apply to the study as a whole: In a later genetic analysis, fewer N-insertions in productive TCRs were reported among donors in an Asian-associated ancestry cluster than the approximately 710-donor mean. Because some donors lacked HLA typing at each locus, the association tests relied only on the typed subset. The cohort was sequenced for TCR beta chains only, and without alpha or paired-chain data the features that could be detected were limited. In a later analysis, HLA-associated TCR beta chains showed more clonal expansion and lower generation probabilities than non-associated chains that were equally common. The classifier was reported to diagnose cytomegalovirus status with high specificity and sensitivity in both the original cohort and the validation cohort. Three of the identified cytomegalovirus-associated TCR beta chains were confirmed in vitro to be specific for cytomegalovirus antigens. Linkage disequilibrium might explain the correlated functional status among segregating V segments, but an unknown experimental factor could not be excluded. It was suggested by the authors that the approach could potentially be generalized to other disease states and immunological phenotypes. While some public TCRs were present in many individuals, most TCR sequences turned up only very rarely across donors. The earlier analysis of fewer than 750 of the donors excluded roughly 17 rarely observed V segments, including chromosome 9 orphons, because counts were too low. A cluster of highly shared sequence variants was judged likely to be a technical artifact of the sequencing pipeline. The 87-base-pair reads could not distinguish some IMGT-functional V segments, including TRBV6-2 and TRBV6-3, so those segments were excluded. The presence/absence analyses assumed that sequencing depth was roughly uniform across donors, and that assumption may not be true. Specific HLA alleles were associated with 15,000 to 20,000 TCR beta sequences at a false discovery rate of 0.05 in a later analysis. The only immune exposure information available for the cohort was CMV serostatus. When HLA alleles, especially DR and DQ, strongly co-occurred, attributing TCR associations to individual alleles was difficult. The study listed 164 TCR beta chains as associated with cytomegalovirus. A later analysis found that TCR association rates varied across HLA loci, with DRB1 alleles showing the most associated TCRs and HLA-C alleles the fewest. In an earlier analysis of roughly 500 of the donors, most TCR beta V segments appeared in productive rearrangements about 87% or about 30% of the time, broadly matching IMGT annotations. According to a later analysis, parvovirus B19, influenza, CMV and Epstein-Barr virus appeared linked to several top co-occurrence clusters. An association between a missense DCLRE1C variant and V-gene and J-gene trimming of TCR beta chains was found in a later genetic analysis and replicated in an independent cohort. A further reported finding was that TCR beta sequences accurately predicted the HLA-A and HLA-B alleles for most subjects in the first cohort. A later analysis found that most CMV-associated TCR beta chains appeared HLA-restricted, with HLA associations seemingly driven largely by CMV exposure.

About this clone: The clone's antigen remains unknown. Base qualities are not provided; no much larger clone lies one nucleotide away.

Via the germline V gene (reference sequence), CDR1 is LNHNV and CDR2 YYDKDF. Its CDR3 holds 16 amino acids, cysteine through phenylalanine. The read is trimmed to its CDR3 DNA, 48 bases read in frame from base 1. The trim is 3 bases for V and 6 bases for J, with a gap of 15 bases between the germline ends. Preparation of the library involved the immunoSEQ multiplex PCR assay. The multiplex PCR relied on a mix of 60 forward primers for TCR Vbeta segments and 13 reverse primers for TCR Jbeta segments. Amplification of the CDR3 region of rearranged TCR beta genes was performed with a multiplex PCR assay on genomic DNA. The amplified TCR beta libraries were sequenced on the Illumina HiSeq System as 87-base-pair reads. From the authors' description of their analysis: A later analysis tallied around 80 million unique TCR beta chains across the 700 or so repertoires, and some 12 million of those chains were shared by two or more donors. To remove PCR and sequencing errors, raw reads were error-corrected and collapsed into unique sequences using a nearest-neighbor algorithm that merged closely related sequences. Alignment of CDR3 sequences to IMGT reference sequences was used to assign V, D and J gene segments. For a sequence to be retained, a match of at least six nucleotides was required to both a V gene segment and a J gene segment. A rearrangement counted as productive if the CDR3 had no stop codons and remained in frame with V and J, and every other rearrangement counted as non-productive. CDR3 was defined according to IMGT convention as the region running from the second conserved V-encoded cysteine to the conserved J-encoded phenylalanine. In an earlier analysis of around 540 of the donors, sequences lacking an unambiguous match to a single V gene segment were excluded. In an earlier analysis of a few hundred of the donors, V segments were called functional above 56.7% productive rearrangements and were called segregating when the between-donor standard deviation exceeded 5%. A statistical classification framework was built for diagnosing cytomegalovirus status from the catalog of TCR beta chain sequences. In a later analysis, V and J genes were assigned by comparing TCR nucleotide sequences against IMGT/GENE-DB human TR gene sequences. In a later analysis, CDR3 sequences and most-parsimonious VDJ recombination scenarios were assigned using the TCRdist pipeline. In a later analysis, each TCR beta chain was defined by its CDR3 amino acid sequence together with its V-gene family, and reads without a unique V-gene family were excluded. As a way to deal with suspected cross-contamination and a sequencing artifact, a later analysis dropped roughly 620 nucleotide sequences that were highly shared and had low generation probability. In a later analysis, a clonal expansion index for each public chain was calculated from normalized within-repertoire ranks of inferred template counts. Generation probabilities in a later analysis came from a VDJ recombination model fitted to out-of-frame rearrangements, and those results were checked against IGoR. In a later analysis, TCR-TCR, TCR-HLA and TCR-CMV co-occurrence was scored with hypergeometric tests, and a repertoire-size bias correction was applied to TCR pairs. In a later analysis, false discovery rates were estimated by permuting HLA or CMV assignments 20 times. In a later analysis, co-occurring TCRs were grouped using DBSCAN, with TCRdist sequence similarity added in when clustering inside HLA-allele-positive subsets. Repertoires with fewer than 30,000 or more than 120,000 public chains, plus five repertoires with anomalous nucleotide sharing, were excluded from co-occurrence clustering. TCRdb mirrors the immuneACCESS table, restricted to in-frame sequences. Some clones are absent from its copies; in checked studies, under half trace to an unresolved V gene, and the reason for the others is unknown. Clone size and V and J calls were adopted from that table, with D and trimming inferred from the DNA. A total of about 170,000 clones appear in this sample, around four fifths of them only once. The ten largest make up around 3.1% of the sample.

The cohort comprised some 700 healthy bone marrow donors. At the time of sampling, all cohort members were nominally healthy, though unrecorded immune exposures were likely present. The donor tested CMV seronegative and was one of the 352 seronegative cohort members. Every donor gave a peripheral blood sample, and the peripheral blood mononuclear cells from that sample were used for TCR beta sequencing. The Qiagen DNeasy Blood Extraction Kit was used to extract genomic DNA from the blood cell samples. This TCR was sampled from a female donor in good health and CMV-seronegative. Sequencing used PBMCs. Recombination joined TRBV15 with TRBJ1-6, with TRBD1 as a weak D call on 6 bases. The bases are TGTGCCACCAGCAGGGGAAAACAGGGTATTAATTCACCCCTCCACTTT. Its protein product is CATSRGKQGINSPLHF.